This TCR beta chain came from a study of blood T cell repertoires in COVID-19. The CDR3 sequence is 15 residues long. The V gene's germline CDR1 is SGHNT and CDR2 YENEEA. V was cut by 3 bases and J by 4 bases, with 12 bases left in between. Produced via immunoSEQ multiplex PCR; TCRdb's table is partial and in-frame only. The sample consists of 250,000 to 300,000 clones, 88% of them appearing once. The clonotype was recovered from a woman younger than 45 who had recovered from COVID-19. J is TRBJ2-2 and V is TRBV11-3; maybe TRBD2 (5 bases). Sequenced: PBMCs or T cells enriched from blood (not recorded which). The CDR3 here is CASSLYRGSTGELFF. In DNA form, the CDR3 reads TGTGCCAGCAGCTTGTATCGTGGGAGCACCGGGGAGCTGTTTTTT.